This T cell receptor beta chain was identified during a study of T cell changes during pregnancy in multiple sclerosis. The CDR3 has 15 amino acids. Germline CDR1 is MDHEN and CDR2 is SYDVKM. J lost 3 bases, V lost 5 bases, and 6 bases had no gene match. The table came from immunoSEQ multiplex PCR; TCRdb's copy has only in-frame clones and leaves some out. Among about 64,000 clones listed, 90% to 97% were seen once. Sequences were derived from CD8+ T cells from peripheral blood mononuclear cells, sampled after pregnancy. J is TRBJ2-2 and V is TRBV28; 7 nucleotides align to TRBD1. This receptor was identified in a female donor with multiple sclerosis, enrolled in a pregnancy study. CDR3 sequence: CASSTGTEYTGELFF. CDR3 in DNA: TGTGCCAGCAGTACCGGGACAGAGTACACCGGGGAGCTGTTTTTT.